This record concerns one T cell receptor beta chain sequence. What it binds is not known. The ViraFEST assay expanded antigen-specific CD4+ T cells with viral peptide pools before sequencing. Investigators separated out CD4+ T cells once 10 days of culture had passed. None of these healthy vaccinees had been infected with SARS-CoV-2 before vaccination. The data originate from a study of vaccination effects on CD4 cells after COVID-19. Broader study findings: Convalescent patients numbered few in the study; early post-infection timepoints were missing entirely. Clones from infection and from vaccination both contracted markedly late after vaccination.

The protocol was immunoSEQ multiplex PCR, while the TCRdb copy is restricted to in-frame clones and leaves out a portion. The profile shows approximately 50,000 clones, 75% to 85% of them singletons. The sequence was obtained from a human donor who received a COVID-19 vaccine. The sample here was CD4+ T cells from PBMCs cultured with HCoV-OC43 spike peptides, taken before COVID-19 vaccination. The subset: HCoV-OC43 spike overlapping peptide pool stimulation.

As DNA, the CDR3 is TGTGCCAGCTCATCGACAGTCGCGAACACCGGGGAGCTGTTTTTT. As protein: CASSSTVANTGELFF. The rearrangement uses TRBV18 and TRBJ2-2; a possible D gene is TRBD1 (5 bases). This CDR3 has 15 residues. The V and J ends lost 5 bases and 0 bases respectively, with 10 bases between them. Germline values: CDR1 KGHSH, CDR2 LQKENI. Looking up the rest from reference TRBV18 and TRBJ2-2 gives the full variable domain: NAGVMQNPRHLVRRRGQEARLRCSPMKGHSHVYWYRQLPEEGLKFMVYLQKENIIDESGMPKERFSAEFPKEGPSILRIQQVVRGDSAAYFCASSSTVANTGELFFGEGSRLTVL.